This T cell receptor (beta chain) was retrieved from a study of Ad26.COV2.S vaccination and SARS-CoV-2 variants. Described treatment: about 20 received Ad26.COV2.S at low or high dose, single or two shots; about 5 received placebo; per-sample allocation not given. It was on day 63 after the first vaccine or placebo injection that samples were taken. This clone was observed a few times. The same CDR3 arises from other DNA sequences in this sample as well. CDR3 length: 13 residues. Per germline, CDR1 LGHNA and CDR2 YSLEER. Trimming took 9 bases from V and 1 from J, leaving 13 bases between them. Sequencing was performed with immunoSEQ multiplex PCR; in TCRdb, only in-frame clones are kept and a portion is missing. The repertoire includes fewer than 500,000 clones, 80% to 95% of them detected once, and 10% to 15% sits in the top ten.

Sequenced here: peripheral blood, sampled in a trial of Ad26.COV2.S vaccine versus placebo. The chain employs TRBV4-3 and TRBJ2-7; maybe TRBD1 (6 bases). The receptor was isolated from a person aged 18-60 years who received the Ad26.COV2.S COVID-19 vaccine or a placebo. The CDR3 spells CASGQGISYEQYF. DNA of the CDR3: TGCGCCAGTGGTCAGGGGATATCCTACGAGCAGTACTTC.